This T cell receptor beta chain was recovered during a study of blood T cell repertoires in COVID-19. Across the whole study: The study drew acute and convalescent COVID-19 samples from the United States, Italy and Spain.

V was shortened by 2 bases and J by 6 bases, with 6 bases between the two germline ends. The germline gives CDR1 SEHNR, CDR2 FQNEAQ (reference sequence). The CDR3 sequence is 12 residues long. Clones were read by immunoSEQ multiplex PCR, and TCRdb kept only the in-frame ones, dropping some. The sample carries around 220,000 clones, 80% to 85% recorded once. The receptor was isolated from a man under 40 with active or convalescent COVID-19. The rearrangement uses TRBV7-9 and TRBJ2-3; D not certain. The source material was peripheral blood. As DNA, the CDR3 is TGTGCCAGCAGCTTAATCGGGGATACGCAGTATTTT. Protein sequence: CASSLIGDTQYF.